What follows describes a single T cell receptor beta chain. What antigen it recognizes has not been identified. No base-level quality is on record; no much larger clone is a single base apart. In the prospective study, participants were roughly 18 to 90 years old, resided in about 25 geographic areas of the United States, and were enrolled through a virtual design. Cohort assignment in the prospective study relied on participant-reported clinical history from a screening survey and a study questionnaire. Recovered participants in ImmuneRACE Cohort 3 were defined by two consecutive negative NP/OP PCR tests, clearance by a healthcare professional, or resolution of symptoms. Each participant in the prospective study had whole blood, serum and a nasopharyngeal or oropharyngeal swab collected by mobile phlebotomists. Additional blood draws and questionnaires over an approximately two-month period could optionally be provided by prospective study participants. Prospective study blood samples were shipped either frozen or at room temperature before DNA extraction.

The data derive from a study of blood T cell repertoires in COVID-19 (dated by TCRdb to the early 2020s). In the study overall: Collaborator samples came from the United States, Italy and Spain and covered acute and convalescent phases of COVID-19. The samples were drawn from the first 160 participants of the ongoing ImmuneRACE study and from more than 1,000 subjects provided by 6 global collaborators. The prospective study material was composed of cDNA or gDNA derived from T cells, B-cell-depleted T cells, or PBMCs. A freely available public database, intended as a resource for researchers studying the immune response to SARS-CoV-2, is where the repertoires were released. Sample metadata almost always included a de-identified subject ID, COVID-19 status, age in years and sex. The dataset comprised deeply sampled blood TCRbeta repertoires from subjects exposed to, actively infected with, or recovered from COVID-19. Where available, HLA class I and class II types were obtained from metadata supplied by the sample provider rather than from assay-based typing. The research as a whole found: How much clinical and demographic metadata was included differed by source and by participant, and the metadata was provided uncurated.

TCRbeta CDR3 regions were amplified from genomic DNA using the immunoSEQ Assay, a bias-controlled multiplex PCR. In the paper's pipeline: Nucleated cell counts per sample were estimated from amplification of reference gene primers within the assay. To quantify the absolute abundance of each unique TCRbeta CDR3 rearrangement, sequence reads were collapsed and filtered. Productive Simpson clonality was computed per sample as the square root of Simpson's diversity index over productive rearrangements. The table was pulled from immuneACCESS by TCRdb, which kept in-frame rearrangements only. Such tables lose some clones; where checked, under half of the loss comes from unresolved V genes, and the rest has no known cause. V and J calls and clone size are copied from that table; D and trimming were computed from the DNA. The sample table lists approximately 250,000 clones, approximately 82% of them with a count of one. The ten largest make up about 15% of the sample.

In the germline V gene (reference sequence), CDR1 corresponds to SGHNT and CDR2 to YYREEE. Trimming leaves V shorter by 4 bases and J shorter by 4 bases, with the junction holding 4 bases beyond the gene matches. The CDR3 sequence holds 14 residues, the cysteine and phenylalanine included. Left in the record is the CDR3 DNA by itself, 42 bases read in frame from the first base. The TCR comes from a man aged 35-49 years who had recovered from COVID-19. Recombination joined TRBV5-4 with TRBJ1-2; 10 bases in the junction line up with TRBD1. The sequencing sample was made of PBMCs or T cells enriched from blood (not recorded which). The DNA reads TGTGCCAGCAGCACTAGGACAGGGGGCTATGGCTACACCTTC. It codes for CASSTRTGGYGYTF. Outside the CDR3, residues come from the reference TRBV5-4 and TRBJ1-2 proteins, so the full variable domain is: ETGVTQSPTHLIKTRGQQVTLRCSSQSGHNTVSWYQQALGQGPQFIFQYYREEENGRGNFPPRFSGLQFPNYSSELNVNALELDDSALYLCASSTRTGGYGYTFGSGTRLTVV.